The 12 T cell receptor beta chains listed next were all sequenced from one sample in a study of shared clonotypes between healthy human individuals. The repertoire was sequenced with immunoSEQ multiplex PCR; TCRdb's copy has only in-frame clones and lacks some. This sample has approximately 940,000 clones; around 80% occur once, and the top ten carry 1.5%. The sequenced sample consisted of memory CD4+ T cells sorted from blood. Documented subset: CD45RA-negative fraction. The receptors derive from a young man in good health.

V gene TRBV10-3 combines with J gene TRBJ2-3; 12 bases fit TRBD2. Trimming removed 5 bases from V and 5 bases from J; junction bases left unmatched: 2. The CDR3 sequence is 14 residues long. The germline CDR1 and CDR2 sequences are ENHRY and SYGVKD. The CDR3 sequence: CAISLTSGGDTQYF. Here the CDR3 DNA reads TGTGCCATCAGTTTGACTAGCGGGGGAGATACGCAGTATTTT.

V gene TRBV13 combines with J gene TRBJ2-1, with D hard to call. The CDR3 sequence is 11 residues long. Germline V gene data show CDR1 as PRHDT and CDR2 as FYEKMQ (reference sequence). The V end was cut by 1 base, the J end by 6 bases, with 1 base between. DNA for the CDR3: TGTGCCAGCAGCTTAGCCAATGAGCAGTTCTTC. This sequence encodes CASSLANEQFF.

This sequence joins TRBV9 and TRBJ2-3; D remains unclear. Germline V lookup: CDR1 SGDLS, CDR2 YYNGEE. The CDR3 is 14 residues long. Between the trimmed V and J ends, which lost 1 base and 1 base, there was a span of 7 bases. The CDR3 loop is CASSVWGGTDTQYF. As DNA, the CDR3 is TGTGCCAGCAGCGTATGGGGTGGCACAGATACGCAGTATTTT.

The rearrangement links TRBV4-3 to TRBJ1-2; 8 bases are a match to TRBD1. Germline CDR1 and CDR2: LGHNA and YSLEER. This CDR3 has 15 amino acids. The junction had 7 bases not matched to a gene; V was cut back by 3 bases and J by 4 bases. The CDR3 coding sequence is TGCGCCAGCAGCCATGGGACAGGTCCCCTCTATGGCTACACCTTC. Translated, it gives CASSHGTGPLYGYTF.

This chain connects TRBV4-3 to TRBJ1-2; 7 nucleotides agree with TRBD1. The CDR3 is 18 residues long. V lost 0 bases and J lost 4; bases outside the gene matches: 14. Germline-derived CDR1 and CDR2 are LGHNA and YSLEER. The CDR3 protein is CASSQEATGSHGGYGYTF. The CDR3 nucleotides are TGCGCCAGCAGCCAAGAGGCGACAGGGAGCCACGGGGGCTATGGCTACACCTTC.

The chain combines TRBV30 with TRBJ2-5; D gene unclear. There are 13 residues in the CDR3. V was trimmed by 5 bases and J by 5 bases, leaving 15 bases between them. The V gene's germline CDR1 is GTSNPN and CDR2 SVGIG (reference sequence). The CDR3 region has the DNA TGTGCCTGGGCTGGGGTTTTGAGGGAGACCCAGTACTTC. Amino acid sequence: CAWAGVLRETQYF.

The J gene is TRBJ1-1, the V gene TRBV14; D is possibly TRBD1 (5 bases). The V gene lost 4 bases and the J gene lost 5 bases, with 5 bases spanning the gap. The CDR3 is 11 amino acids. Germline CDR1 SGHDN, CDR2 FVKESK. The CDR3 loop is CASSRGTEAFF. The CDR3 DNA follows: TGTGCCAGCAGCCGGGGGACTGAAGCTTTCTTT.

The V gene is TRBV6-1, the J gene TRBJ2-7, with 7 bases aligning to TRBD1. The germline V gene has CDR1 MNHNS and CDR2 SASEGT. This CDR3 spans 14 amino acids. The ends lost 7 bases at V and 2 bases at J; junction bases unmatched: 8. The CDR3: CASNRDRATYEQYF. CDR3 in DNA: TGTGCCAGCAACCGAGACAGGGCAACCTACGAGCAGTACTTC.

This chain links TRBV6-5 with TRBJ2-2; 10 bases agree with TRBD2. The CDR3 is made up of 16 amino acids. With 8 bases clipped from V and 6 bases from J, the junction kept 12 bases outside the gene matches. Germline assignment: CDR1 MNHEY and CDR2 SVGAGI. CDR3 nucleotides: TGTGCCAGCGGTTTTAGGTCCAGCGGGAGGGCCGGGGAGCTGTTTTTT. This codes for CASGFRSSGRAGELFF.

The chain has TRBV5-1 and TRBJ2-5, with a tentative D call TRBD2 (5 bases). The CDR3 is 15 residues long. The germline V and J ends were trimmed by 1 base and 1 base, with 11 bases remaining between them. Looked up from germline, CDR1 is SGHRS and CDR2 is YFSETQ. The CDR3 coding sequence is TGCGCCAGCAGCTTGAGTTCCGGGGTCCAAGAGACCCAGTACTTC. This sequence encodes CASSLSSGVQETQYF.

About this clone itself: At one boundary the junction diverges from the germline segment, which might be a read error. The chain recombines TRBV7-7 with TRBJ2-2; D unresolved. The germline V gene encodes CDR1 SSHAT and CDR2 FNYEAQ (reference sequence). CDR3 size: 14 residues. CDR3 nucleotide sequence: TGTGCTAGCAGCTTAGGCGCGAGCACCGGGGAGCTGTTTTTT. Amino acid sequence: CASSLGASTGELFF.

V is TRBV5-1 and J is TRBJ2-3; TRBD2 aligns across 11 bases. Trimming at V came to 0 bases and at J to 4 bases, leaving 4 bases not matched to a gene. Germline CDR1 and CDR2: SGHRS and YFSETQ. This CDR3 is 16 amino acids long. CDR3 sequence (DNA): TGCGCCAGCAGCTTGGCCCCTAGCGGGAGGCCAGATACGCAGTATTTT. This translates into CASSLAPSGRPDTQYF.